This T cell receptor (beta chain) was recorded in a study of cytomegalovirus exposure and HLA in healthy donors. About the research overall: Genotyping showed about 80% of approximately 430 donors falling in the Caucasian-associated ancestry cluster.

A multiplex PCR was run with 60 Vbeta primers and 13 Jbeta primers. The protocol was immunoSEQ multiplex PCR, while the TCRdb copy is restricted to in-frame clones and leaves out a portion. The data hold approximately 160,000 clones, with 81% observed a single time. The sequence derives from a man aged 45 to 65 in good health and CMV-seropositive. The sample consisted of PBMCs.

DNA for the CDR3: TGCGCCAGCAGCTTGGGACTAGCGGGGCCTAGCACAGATACGCAGTATTTT. This codes for CASSLGLAGPSTDTQYF. V and J are TRBV5-1 and TRBJ2-3; 11 positions match TRBD2. V lost 0 bases to trimming and J lost 0 bases; unmatched junction nucleotides: 3. The CDR3 length is 17 residues. Germline CDR1 and CDR2: SGHRS and YFSETQ. Full variable domain (rest looked up from reference TRBV5-1 and TRBJ2-3): KAGVTQTPRYLIKTRGQQVTLSCSPISGHRSVSWYQQTPGQGLQFLFEYFSETQRNKGNFPGRFSGRQFSNSRSEMNVSTLELGDSALYLCASSLGLAGPSTDTQYFGPGTRLTVL.